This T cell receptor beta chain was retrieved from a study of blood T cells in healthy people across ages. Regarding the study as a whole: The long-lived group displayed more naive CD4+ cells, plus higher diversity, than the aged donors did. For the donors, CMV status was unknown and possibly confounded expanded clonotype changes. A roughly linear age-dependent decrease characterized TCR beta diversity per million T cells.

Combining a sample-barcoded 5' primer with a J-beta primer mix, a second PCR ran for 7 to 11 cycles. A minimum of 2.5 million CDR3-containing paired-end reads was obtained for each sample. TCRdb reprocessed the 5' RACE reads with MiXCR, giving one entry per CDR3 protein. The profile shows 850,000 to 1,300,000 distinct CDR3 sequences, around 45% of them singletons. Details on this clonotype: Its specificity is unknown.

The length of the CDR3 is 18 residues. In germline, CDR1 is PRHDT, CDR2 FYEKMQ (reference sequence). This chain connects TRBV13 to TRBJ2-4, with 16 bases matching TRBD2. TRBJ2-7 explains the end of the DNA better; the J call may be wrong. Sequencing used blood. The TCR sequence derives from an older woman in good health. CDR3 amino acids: CASSATGTSGRAPYEQYF. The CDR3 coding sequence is TGTGCCAGCAGCGCCACCGGGACTAGCGGGAGGGCCCCCTACGAGCAGTACTTC.